These 25 T cell receptor beta chains were sequenced from one sample in a study of PD-L1 blockade in urothelial cancer. The protocol was immunoSEQ multiplex PCR, while the TCRdb copy is restricted to in-frame clones and leaves out a portion. This repertoire shows around 100,000 clones, roughly 84% found once; its top ten account for about 2.3%. Material: PBMCs, obtained around atezolizumab (anti-PD-L1) treatment. These receptors originate from a man aged 45-65 years with urothelial cancer.

V and J are TRBV11-1 and TRBJ2-1, with D tentatively TRBD1 (6 bases). The germline gives CDR1 SGHAT, CDR2 FQDESV (reference sequence). V was cut by 3 bases and J by 0 bases, with 12 bases left in between. The CDR3 sequence is 16 residues long. The CDR3, as DNA: TGTGCCAGCAGCTTCGGGACACTCGGCTCCTACAATGAGCAGTTCTTC. It specifies CASSFGTLGSYNEQFF.

The J gene is TRBJ2-1, the V gene TRBV2; D is ambiguous. The CDR3 has 13 residues. The V end lost 6 bases, the J end lost 6 bases, and 12 bases lay between the germline ends. Germline CDR1 reads SNHLY; CDR2 reads FYNNEI. This CDR3 reads CASRAPAFNEQFF. CDR3 bases: TGTGCCAGCAGGGCCCCAGCGTTCAATGAGCAGTTCTTC.

The V gene is TRBV6-5, the J gene TRBJ1-2; D is unresolved. The CDR3 consists of 13 residues. Germline assignment: CDR1 MNHEY and CDR2 SVGAGI. V was cut by 2 bases and J by 8 bases, with 12 bases left in between. The CDR3 bases are TGTGCCAGCAGTTACCGAAGTGGAGCCGGCTACACCTTC. This translates into CASSYRSGAGYTF.

The V call is TRBV11-2, the J call TRBJ2-1; 8 nucleotides align to TRBD2. The CDR3 is 18 residues long. Germline CDR1 SGHAT, CDR2 FQNNGV. After removal of 5 bases from V and 6 bases from J, the junction contained 18 bases not matched to a gene. The CDR3 loop is CASSPGPSIAGSGNEQFF. The CDR3, as DNA: TGTGCCAGCAGCCCAGGCCCCTCTATAGCGGGGTCGGGCAATGAGCAGTTCTTC. Looking up the rest from reference TRBV11-2 and TRBJ2-1 gives the full variable domain: EAGVAQSPRYKIIEKRQSVAFWCNPISGHATLYWYQQILGQGPKLLIQFQNNGVVDDSQLPKDRFSAERLKGVDSTLKIQPAKLEDSAVYLCASSPGPSIAGSGNEQFFGPGTRLTVL.

The V gene is TRBV27, the J gene TRBJ2-7, with 14 bases aligning to TRBD2. The CDR3 contains 18 residues. Germline loops: CDR1 MNHEY, CDR2 SMNVEV (reference sequence). With V trimmed by 6 bases and J by 6 bases, 16 bases remained unmatched. CDR3 nucleotides: TGTGCCAGCAGCACTAATACCGGGACTAGCGGGGGTTATACCGAGCAGTACTTC. This translates into CASSTNTGTSGGYTEQYF.

This clone was counted between two and nine times. J is TRBJ1-2 and V is TRBV7-3, with 7 bases fitting TRBD1. The CDR3 is 13 amino acids. Germline V gene data show CDR1 as SGHTA and CDR2 as FQGTGA. With V trimmed by 5 bases and J by 8 bases, 8 bases remained unmatched. CDR3 DNA: TGTGCCAGCAGCCCCTCGACAGGGTACGGCTACACCTTC. It translates to CASSPSTGYGYTF.

The chain has TRBV7-8 and TRBJ1-5; no clear D. Trimming stripped 1 base from V and 2 bases from J, with 9 bases between. This CDR3 has 15 amino acids. Germline assignment: CDR1 SGHVS and CDR2 FQNEAQ. DNA of the CDR3: TGTGCCAGCAGCTTAGGCAGGTTGGGCAATCAGCCCCAGCATTTT. Translated, it gives CASSLGRLGNQPQHF.

This sequence joins TRBV28 and TRBJ1-2; TRBD1 agrees at 9 bases. Per the germline V gene, CDR1 is MDHEN and CDR2 is SYDVKM. Trimming at V came to 7 bases and at J to 7 bases, leaving 7 bases not matched to a gene. The CDR3 spans 13 residues. Here the CDR3 DNA reads TGTGCCAGCAAGACCGGGACAGGGCCTGGCTACACCTTC. It translates to CASKTGTGPGYTF.

This clone has just a few counts. The chain combines TRBV7-8 with TRBJ2-7; 7 bases align to TRBD1. CDR3 size: 14 residues. Germline-derived CDR1 and CDR2 are SGHVS and FQNEAQ. V gave up 3 bases and J gave up 5 bases; unmatched junction bases: 7. The CDR3 reads CASSLGQSVNEQYF. In DNA form, the CDR3 reads TGTGCCAGCAGCTTGGGACAGTCGGTTAACGAGCAGTACTTC.

This chain uses TRBV7-2 with TRBJ2-7, with no clear D. V lost 5 bases and J 3 bases, leaving 14 bases between the germline ends. Germline V CDR1 and CDR2: SGHTA, FQGNSA. The CDR3 totals 14 residues. CDR3 in amino acids: CASSVGARIYEQYF. CDR3 nucleotide sequence: TGTGCCAGCAGCGTTGGAGCAAGAATCTACGAGCAGTACTTC. Full variable domain (missing parts from reference TRBV7-2 and TRBJ2-7): GAGVSQSPSNKVTEKGKDVELRCDPISGHTALYWYRQSLGQGLEFLIYFQGNSAPDKSGLPSDRFSAERTGGSVSTLTIQRTQQEDSAVYLCASSVGARIYEQYFGPGTRLTVT.

There are a few counts of this clone. CDR3 residues: CASSLQGFSSYEQYF. CDR3 DNA: TGTGCCAGCAGTTTACAGGGGTTTAGCTCCTACGAGCAGTACTTC. The V gene is TRBV27, the J gene TRBJ2-7, with D possibly being TRBD1 (6 bases). Germline assignment: CDR1 MNHEY and CDR2 SMNVEV (reference sequence). This CDR3 is built from 15 residues. V shed 2 bases and J shed 0 bases, with 11 bases lying between them.

This chain joins TRBV28 and TRBJ1-2, with 8 positions matching TRBD1. The CDR3 covers 15 residues. With V trimmed by 5 bases and J by 7 bases, 12 bases remained unmatched. Germline V gene sequence: CDR1 MDHEN, CDR2 SYDVKM. CDR3 nucleotide sequence: TGTGCCAGCAGTCAAGGACAGGGAAGGGCGACTGGCTACACCTTC. Translating it yields CASSQGQGRATGYTF.

The CDR3 reads CASSVGGGSDTQYF. The CDR3 nucleotides read TGTGCCAGCAGCGTAGGGGGGGGCTCAGATACGCAGTATTTT. The chain uses TRBV9 and TRBJ2-3, with D perhaps matching TRBD2 (7 bases). This CDR3 has 14 residues. CDR1 is SGDLS and CDR2 is YYNGEE in the germline V gene. Between the trimmed V and J ends, which lost 0 bases and 4 bases, there was a span of 9 bases.

V and J are TRBV6-1 and TRBJ2-7; 10 bases map to TRBD1. Looked up from germline, CDR1 is MNHNS and CDR2 is SASEGT. There are 13 residues in the CDR3. Trimming took 7 bases from V and 7 from J; bases not matched to a gene: 7. The CDR3 DNA reads as TGTGCCAGCAACCCGGGACAGGGGTGGGAGCAGTACTTC. It yields the protein CASNPGQGWEQYF.

The chain carries TRBV25-1 and TRBJ2-1; D unresolved. The CDR3 is 12 amino acids. Germline lookup yields CDR1 MGHDK and CDR2 SYGVNS. V was cut by 3 bases and J by 3 bases, with 3 bases left in between. CDR3 nucleotides: TGTGCCAGCAGTGACCTCTACAATGAGCAGTTCTTC. Translating it yields CASSDLYNEQFF.

This rearrangement joins TRBV27 to TRBJ1-2; TRBD1 agrees at 10 bases. Losses at the gene ends were 6 bases for V and 0 bases for J; bases not matched to a gene: 7. CDR3 length: 16 residues. Germline V gene sequence: CDR1 MNHEY, CDR2 SMNVEV (reference sequence). For the CDR3, the DNA is TGTGCCAGCAGGCGGACAGGGGGGATCACTAACTATGGCTACACCTTC. It encodes CASRRTGGITNYGYTF.

The chain uses TRBV27 and TRBJ2-1; 8 bases fit TRBD2. J gave up 9 bases and V 8 bases, and 9 bases lay outside the gene matches. Germline-derived CDR1 and CDR2 are MNHEY and SMNVEV (reference sequence). The CDR3 length is 13 residues. CDR3 sequence reads: CASSNGRALEQFF. The CDR3 nucleotides read TGTGCCAGCTCCAACGGGAGGGCCCTTGAGCAGTTCTTC.

The V and J genes are TRBV28 and TRBJ2-1, with 9 nucleotides matching TRBD2. In germline, CDR1 is MDHEN, CDR2 SYDVKM. The CDR3 runs 16 residues. Losses at the gene ends were 2 bases for V and 4 bases for J; bases not matched to a gene: 6. The CDR3 DNA reads as TGTGCCAGCAGTTTACCGAGTAGCGGGAGATACAATGAGCAGTTCTTC. Translated: CASSLPSSGRYNEQFF.

The J gene is TRBJ2-2, the V gene TRBV12-5; D gene ambiguous. V gave up 2 bases and J gave up 3 bases, with 4 bases separating them. The CDR3 has 13 residues. Germline CDR1 LGHNT, CDR2 FRNRAP. CDR3 region: CASGLSYTGELFF. The CDR3 nucleotides are TGTGCTAGTGGTTTGTCGTACACCGGGGAGCTGTTTTTT.

The J gene is TRBJ1-1, the V gene TRBV6-4; D call uncertain. V lost 4 bases and J lost 1, with 10 bases in between. Germline-derived CDR1 and CDR2 are MRHNA and SNTAGT. The CDR3 covers 14 residues. The CDR3 nucleotides are TGTGCCAGCAGTGCCGCCCCCGGGAACACTGAAGCTTTCTTT. Its protein is CASSAAPGNTEAFF.

The V call is TRBV4-1, the J call TRBJ2-2; 7 positions agree with TRBD1. The CDR3 has 19 amino acids. Germline V gene data show CDR1 as MGHRA and CDR2 as YSYEKL. Unmatched junction bases numbered 14, after V lost 0 bases and J lost 4 bases. CDR3 residues: CASSQEKGGQARGTGELFF. The CDR3 DNA reads TGCGCCAGCAGCCAAGAGAAGGGTGGACAGGCCAGGGGCACCGGGGAGCTGTTTTTT.

The J gene is TRBJ2-4, the V gene TRBV7-8; maybe TRBD2 (6 bases). Germline CDR1 SGHVS, CDR2 FQNEAQ. Between the trimmed V and J ends, which lost 2 bases and 0 bases, there was a span of 11 bases. The length of the CDR3 is 16 residues. CDR3 sequence reads: CASSLPLGRAKNIQYF. Written as DNA, the CDR3 is TGTGCCAGCAGCTTACCACTCGGGAGAGCCAAAAACATTCAGTACTTC.

The chain is built from TRBV27 and TRBJ1-2; D is perhaps TRBD1 (5 bases). This CDR3 has 13 residues. Germline-derived CDR1 and CDR2 are MNHEY and SMNVEV (reference sequence). V dropped 6 bases and J dropped 0 bases, with 8 bases sitting between them. The CDR3 reads CASRIGANYGYTF. The CDR3 DNA is TGTGCCAGCAGAATAGGGGCTAACTATGGCTACACCTTC.

The rearrangement links TRBV28 to TRBJ1-6, with 7 positions matching TRBD1. J was trimmed by 2 bases and V by 4 bases; bases with no gene match: 2. Germline CDR1 is MDHEN and CDR2 is SYDVKM. The CDR3 is made up of 15 amino acids. The CDR3 loop is CASSSGTAYNSPLHF. The DNA of the CDR3 is TGTGCCAGCAGTTCAGGGACAGCCTATAATTCACCCCTCCACTTT.

CDR3 coding DNA: TGTGCCAGCAGTACAGACAGGACGTCTAACTATGGCTACACCTTC. Its translation: CASSTDRTSNYGYTF. V is TRBV5-6 and J is TRBJ1-2, with D tentatively TRBD1 (6 bases). The V end lost 5 bases, the J end lost 0 bases, and 14 bases lay between the germline ends. The CDR3 has 15 amino acids. Germline V lookup: CDR1 SGHDT, CDR2 YYEEEE.